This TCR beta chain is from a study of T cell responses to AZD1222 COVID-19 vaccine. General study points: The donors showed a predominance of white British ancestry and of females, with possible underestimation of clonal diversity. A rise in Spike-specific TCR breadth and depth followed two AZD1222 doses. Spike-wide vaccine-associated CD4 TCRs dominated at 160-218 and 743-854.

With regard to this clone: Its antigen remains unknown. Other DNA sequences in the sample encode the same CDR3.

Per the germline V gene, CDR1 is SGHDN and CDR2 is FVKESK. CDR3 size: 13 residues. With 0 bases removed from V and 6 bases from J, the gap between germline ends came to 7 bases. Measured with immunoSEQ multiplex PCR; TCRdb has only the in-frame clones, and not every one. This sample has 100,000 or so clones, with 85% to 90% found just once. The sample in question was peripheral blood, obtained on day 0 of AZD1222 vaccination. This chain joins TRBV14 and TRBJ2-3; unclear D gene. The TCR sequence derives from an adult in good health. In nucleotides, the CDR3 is TGTGCCAGCAGCCAAGATCTCGGCGATACGCAGTATTTT. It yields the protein CASSQDLGDTQYF.